The 11 T cell receptor beta chains reported below all come from one sample, sequenced in a study of blood T cell repertoires in COVID-19. Method: immunoSEQ multiplex PCR; TCRdb's copy keeps in-frame clones and lacks some. The sample contains about 220,000 clones, 65% to 85% of which appear only once. Source material: peripheral blood. Source of these receptors: a woman in her fifties or sixties with acute or convalescent COVID-19.

V usage is TRBV4-2 and J usage is TRBJ2-1, with 13 bases fitting TRBD2. CDR3 length: 18 amino acids. The germline V gene has CDR1 LGHNA and CDR2 YNFKEQ. Trimming took 2 bases from V and 8 from J; bases not matched to a gene: 12. For the CDR3, the DNA is TGTGCCAGCAGCCAAACAGGGACTAGCGGGGACATTTGGTATGAGCAGTTCTTC. Translating it yields CASSQTGTSGDIWYEQFF.

The genes are TRBV5-5 and TRBJ1-3, with TRBD1 matching over 8 bases. Germline values: CDR1 SGHKS, CDR2 YYEKEE (reference sequence). The CDR3 sequence is 16 residues long. Trimming removed 5 bases from V and 3 bases from J; junction bases left unmatched: 10. CDR3 bases: TGTGCCAGCAGTCAAGGACAGGGCCTCAGTGGAAACACCATATATTTT. Its translation: CASSQGQGLSGNTIYF.

The chain links TRBV6-2 or TRBV6-3 to TRBJ1-1; possibly TRBD1 for D (6 bases). CDR3 length: 14 amino acids. Germline V lookup: CDR1 MNHEY, CDR2 SVGEGT. The germline V and J ends were trimmed by 2 bases and 8 bases, with 15 bases remaining between them. The CDR3 loop reads CASSYPRGTGEAFF. CDR3 nucleotides: TGTGCCAGCAGTTACCCAAGGGGGACGGGAGAAGCTTTCTTT.

The chain combines TRBV9 with TRBJ2-7; 8 bases match TRBD1. This CDR3 comprises 15 residues. Germline CDR1 SGDLS, CDR2 YYNGEE. V gave up 4 bases and J gave up 2 bases; unmatched junction bases: 8. The CDR3 sequence is CASSPNDRGAYEQYF. The DNA of the CDR3 is TGTGCCAGCAGCCCTAACGACAGGGGCGCCTACGAGCAGTACTTC.

This chain connects TRBV5-5 to TRBJ1-4; TRBD1 might be the D (5 bases). CDR1 is SGHKS and CDR2 is YYEKEE in the germline V gene (reference sequence). The CDR3 spans 17 residues. The V gene lost 2 bases and the J gene lost 8 bases, with 22 bases spanning the gap. CDR3 region: CASSLVGGSTTGEKLFF. The CDR3 DNA reads TGTGCCAGCAGCTTAGTGGGGGGGAGCACGACCGGCGAAAAACTGTTTTTT.

This chain connects TRBV12-1 to TRBJ1-1. TRBV12-1 is marked as a pseudogene. The CDR3 consists of 13 residues. DNA for the CDR3: TGTGCCAGCAGGCTCGTGCGCAACACTGAAGCTTTCTTT. As protein: CASRLVRNTEAFF.

This rearrangement joins TRBV7-2 to TRBJ2-5; 12 bases align to TRBD2. V gave up 6 bases and J gave up 4 bases; unmatched junction bases: 6. The CDR3 covers 15 residues. Per germline, CDR1 SGHTA and CDR2 FQGNSA. CDR3 sequence: CASRTTSGSIETQYF. CDR3 DNA sequence: TGTGCCAGCAGGACGACTAGCGGGAGTATAGAGACCCAGTACTTC. The full variable domain, its missing parts supplied by reference TRBV7-2 and TRBJ2-5, is GAGVSQSPSNKVTEKGKDVELRCDPISGHTALYWYRQSLGQGLEFLIYFQGNSAPDKSGLPSDRFSAERTGGSVSTLTIQRTQQEDSAVYLCASRTTSGSIETQYFGPGTRLLVL.

V gene TRBV9 combines with J gene TRBJ2-1; weak D call: TRBD1 (5 bases). Germline V CDR1 and CDR2: SGDLS, YYNGEE. Trimming left V 1 base short and J 10 bases short, with 24 bases between. The CDR3 spans 17 residues. CDR3 residues: CASSVSWWTTYNEEQFF. The DNA of the CDR3 is TGTGCCAGCAGCGTAAGCTGGTGGACAACTTACAATGAAGAGCAGTTCTTC.

On this clone itself: The conserved closing phenylalanine or tryptophan is absent in this CDR3, likely reflecting a read error. The DNA is left out, because the CDR3 cannot be placed on it with certainty; the CDR3 is given as TCRdb lists it. V usage is TRBV30 and J usage is TRBJ2-7; the D call in the table, TRBD2, was not verified against the DNA. Including both end residues, the CDR3 is 15 amino acids long. In germline, CDR1 is GTSNPN, CDR2 SVGIG (reference sequence). The CDR3 sequence: CAWSGSLAGTVSLAL.

This clone came up a few times. The rearrangement links TRBV6-5 to TRBJ1-5; 7 nucleotides match TRBD1. Germline CDR1 reads MNHEY; CDR2 reads SVGAGI. The CDR3 consists of 14 residues. The V and J ends lost 8 bases and 0 bases, in that order; junction bases with no gene match: 4. For the CDR3, the DNA is TGTGCCAGCGCCGGGACAGATAGCAATCAGCCCCAGCATTTT. The encoded protein is CASAGTDSNQPQHF.

The rearrangement links TRBV11-3 to TRBJ2-2; tentative D call: TRBD2 (5 bases). Germline V gives CDR1 SGHNT, CDR2 YENEEA. Trimming removed 5 bases at V and 10 bases at J, with 11 bases between. The CDR3 covers 12 residues. CDR3 residues: CASSPSGVELFF. CDR3 nucleotides: TGTGCCAGCAGCCCTTCCGGGGTGGAGCTGTTTTTT.